This T cell receptor beta chain was retrieved from a study of patients and donors after allogeneic stem cell transplantation. TCRdb itself ran the RT-PCR reads through MiXCR, one entry per CDR3 protein. The table shows some 87,000 distinct CDR3 sequences, with about 48% occurring only once. This clonotype was seen only once. The germline CDR1 and CDR2 sequences are MNHEY and SVGAGI. The V gene end was trimmed by 0 bases and the J gene end by 3 bases; junction bases not matched to a gene: 15. This CDR3 has 19 amino acids. The TCR was taken from a human donor who was either an allogeneic HSCT recipient or a stem cell or donor lymphocyte infusion donor (not recorded which). It is not recorded whose cells these are; they may come from a transplant donor. Sequencing used blood, either unsorted or a sorted T cell fraction (not recorded which). The V call is TRBV6-5, the J call TRBJ2-7; TRBD1 agrees at 9 bases. CDR3 loop: CASSYSVSGTGRLVYEQYF. In nucleotides, the CDR3 is TGTGCCAGCAGTTACTCCGTCTCAGGGACAGGGAGACTAGTCTACGAGCAGTACTTC.